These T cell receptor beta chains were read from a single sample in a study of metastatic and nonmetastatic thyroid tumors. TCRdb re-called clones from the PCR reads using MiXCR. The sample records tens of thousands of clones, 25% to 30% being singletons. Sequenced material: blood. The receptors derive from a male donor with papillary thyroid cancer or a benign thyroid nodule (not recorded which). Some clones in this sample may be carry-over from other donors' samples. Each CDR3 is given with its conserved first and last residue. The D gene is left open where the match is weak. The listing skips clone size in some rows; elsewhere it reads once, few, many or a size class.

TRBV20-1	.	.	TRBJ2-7	TGCAGTACATTACCTCTAGGGGGGCACCCCTCCTACGAGCAGTACTTC	CSTLPLGGHPSYEQYF
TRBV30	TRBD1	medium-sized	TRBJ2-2	TGTGCCTGGAGTCACAGGGGGCGGGACACCGGGGAGCTGTTTTTT	CAWSHRGRDTGELFF
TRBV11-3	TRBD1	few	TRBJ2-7	TGTGCCAGCAGTCCGTGGGGGGACAGGGGGCCCTACGAGCAGTACTTC	CASSPWGDRGPYEQYF
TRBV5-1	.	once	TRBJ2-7	TGCGCCAGCAGCTTCGGACTATCGGCCAGGGAGCAGTACTTC	CASSFGLSAREQYF
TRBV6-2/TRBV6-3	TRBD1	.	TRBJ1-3	TGTGCCAGCAGTTACCTCAGGTTCGACAGGGGAAAGATATCTGGAAACACCATATATTTT	CASSYLRFDRGKISGNTIYF
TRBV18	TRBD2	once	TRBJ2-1	TGTGCCAGCTCACCAAGGCGGGAGGGCCGTTCCTACAATGAGCAGTTCTTC	CASSPRREGRSYNEQFF
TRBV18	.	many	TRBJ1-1	TGTGCCAGCTCACCACAGGGGAGGACTGAAGCTTTCTTT	CASSPQGRTEAFF
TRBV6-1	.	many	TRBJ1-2	TGTGCCAGCAGTGACGGCCAGGGTGGTATCTATGGCTACACCTTC	CASSDGQGGIYGYTF
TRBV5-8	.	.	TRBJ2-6	TGTGCCAGCGACCGTGCTTCTGGGGCCAACGTCCTGACTTTC	CASDRASGANVLTF
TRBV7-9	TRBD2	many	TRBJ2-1	TGTGCCAGCAGCAAGCCGGGGGGTGAGCAGTTCTTC	CASSKPGGEQFF
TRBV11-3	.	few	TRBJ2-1	TGTGCCAGCAGCTTTAGCGGACCCAATGAGCAGTTCTTC	CASSFSGPNEQFF
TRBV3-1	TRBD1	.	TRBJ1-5	TGTGCCAGCAGCCTACAGGGGACGGGCCAGCCCCAGCATTTT	CASSLQGTGQPQHF
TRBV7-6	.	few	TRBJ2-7	TGTGCCAGCAGCTTAGGCGGGGCCGGGACCTCCTACGAGCAGTACTTC	CASSLGGAGTSYEQYF
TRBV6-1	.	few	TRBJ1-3	TGTGCCAGCAGTCCCCTGGAAGGGTTCGGAAACACCATATATTTT	CASSPLEGFGNTIYF
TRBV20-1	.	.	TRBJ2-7	TGCAGTGCCAAAGCATCCTACGAGCAGTACTTC	CSAKASYEQYF
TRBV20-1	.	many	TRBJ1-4	TGCAGTGCCCCGGGGGCGCTAGGTAATGAAAAACTGTTTTTT	CSAPGALGNEKLFF
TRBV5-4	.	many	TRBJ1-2	TGTGCCAGCAGCCTGCGGCAGGGAAATGGCTACACCTTC	CASSLRQGNGYTF
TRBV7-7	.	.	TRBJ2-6	TGTGCTAGCAGCTTAACAACCGCATCCTCTGGGGCCAACGTCCTGACTTTC	CASSLTTASSGANVLTF
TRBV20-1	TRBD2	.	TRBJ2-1	TGCAGTGCTAGAATGGCGGGAGGGCCGAGGGAGCAGTTCTTC	CSARMAGGPREQFF
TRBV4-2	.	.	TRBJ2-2	TGTGCCAGCAGCAATCAGGGGTACACCGGGGAGCTGTTTTTT	CASSNQGYTGELFF
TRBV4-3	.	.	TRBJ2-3	TGCGCCAGCAGCCAACTGGGTAGCACAGATACGCAGTATTTT	CASSQLGSTDTQYF
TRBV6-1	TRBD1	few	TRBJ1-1	TGTGCCAGCAGTGGACAGGGGAAAAACACTGAAGCTTTCTTT	CASSGQGKNTEAFF
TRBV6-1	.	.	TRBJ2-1	TGTGCCAGCAGTGCCACGCGGGTCTACAATGAGCAGTTCTTC	CASSATRVYNEQFF
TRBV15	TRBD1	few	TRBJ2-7	TGTGCCACCAGCAGATCAAACCGACAGGGCCCCTTCTACGATCAGTACTTC	CATSRSNRQGPFYDQYF
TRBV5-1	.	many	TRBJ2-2	TGCGCCAGCCAGGAGGAGAGCACCGGGGAGCTGTTTTTT	CASQEESTGELFF
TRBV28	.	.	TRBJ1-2	TGTGCCAGCAGCTCCTTAGGGGGGCGCAGCGGCTACACCTTC	CASSSLGGRSGYTF